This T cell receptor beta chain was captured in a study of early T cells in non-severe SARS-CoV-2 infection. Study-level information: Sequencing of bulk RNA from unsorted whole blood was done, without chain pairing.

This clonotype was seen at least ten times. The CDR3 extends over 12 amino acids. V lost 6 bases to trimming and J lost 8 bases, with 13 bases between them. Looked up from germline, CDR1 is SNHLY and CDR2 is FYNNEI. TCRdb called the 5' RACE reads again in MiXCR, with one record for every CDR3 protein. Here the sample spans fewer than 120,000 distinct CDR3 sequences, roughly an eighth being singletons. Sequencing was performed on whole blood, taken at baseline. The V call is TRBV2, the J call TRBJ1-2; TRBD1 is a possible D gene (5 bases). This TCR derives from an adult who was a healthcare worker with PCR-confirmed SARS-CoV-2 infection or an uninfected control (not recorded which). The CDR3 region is CASSPGSGGYTF. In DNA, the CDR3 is TGTGCCAGCAGCCCAGGGTCCGGAGGCTACACCTTC.